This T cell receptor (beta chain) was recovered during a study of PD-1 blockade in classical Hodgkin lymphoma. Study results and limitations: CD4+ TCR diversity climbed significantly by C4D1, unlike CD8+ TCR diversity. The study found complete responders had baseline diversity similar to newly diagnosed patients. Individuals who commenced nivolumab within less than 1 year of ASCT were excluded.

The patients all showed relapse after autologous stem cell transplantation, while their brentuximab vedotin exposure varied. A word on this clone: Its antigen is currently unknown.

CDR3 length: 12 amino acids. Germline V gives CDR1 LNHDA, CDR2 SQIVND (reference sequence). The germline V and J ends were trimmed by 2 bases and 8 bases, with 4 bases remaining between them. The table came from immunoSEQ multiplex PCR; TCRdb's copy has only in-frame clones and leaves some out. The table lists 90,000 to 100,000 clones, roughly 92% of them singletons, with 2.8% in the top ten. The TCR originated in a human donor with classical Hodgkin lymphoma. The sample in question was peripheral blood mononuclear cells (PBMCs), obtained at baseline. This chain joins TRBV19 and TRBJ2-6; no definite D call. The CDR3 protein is CASSISSNVLTF. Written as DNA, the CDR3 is TGTGCCAGTAGTATAAGTTCCAACGTCCTGACTTTC.